A selection of T cell receptor beta chains follows, all from one sample in a study of control samples from healthy donors and cancer patients. Clones were read by immunoSEQ multiplex PCR, and TCRdb kept only the in-frame ones, dropping some. The data show roughly 400,000 clones, roughly 90% seen once. The sequencing sample was made of PBMCs. The receptor set was obtained from a middle-aged man with head and neck cancer. CDR3s include the opening cysteine and the closing phenylalanine or tryptophan. A D gene is named only where the DNA matches it firmly. Where a row states a size, it is once, few, many or the class of an expanded clone; other rows omit it.

size	J	D	V	DNA	CDR3
NA	TRBJ1-2	NA	TRBV7-3	TGTGCCAGCAGCTCCGGCTATGGCTACACCTTC	CASSSGYGYTF
NA	TRBJ2-5	NA	TRBV2	TGTGCCAGCAACCGACAGCAAGAGACCCAGTACTTC	CASNRQQETQYF
NA	TRBJ1-5	NA	TRBV7-6	TGTGCCAGCAGCTTCGGGGGGGCCCAGCCCCAGCATTTT	CASSFGGAQPQHF
NA	TRBJ1-4	NA	TRBV6-5	TGTGCCAGCACCCCGAGGGGGGAGGAGAGTGAAAAACTGTTTTTT	CASTPRGEESEKLFF
NA	TRBJ1-1	NA	TRBV7-2	TGTGCCAGCAGCTTAGGGTCGAACACTGAAGCTTTCTTT	CASSLGSNTEAFF
once	TRBJ2-1	NA	TRBV24-1	TGTGCCACCAGTGATTCCTGGGACGAGCAGTTCTTC	CATSDSWDEQFF
NA	TRBJ1-2	NA	TRBV3-1/TRBV3-2	TGTGCCAGCAGCCATTACTCACAGGGACACGGCTACACCTTC	CASSHYSQGHGYTF
NA	TRBJ1-1	NA	TRBV6-2/TRBV6-3	TGTGCCAGCAGTTACATCCGGGTTGGAGTGAACACTGAAGCTTTCTTT	CASSYIRVGVNTEAFF
NA	TRBJ2-3	NA	TRBV24-1	TGTGCCACCAGTGGAACAGGGAAATTGGATACGCAGTATTTT	CATSGTGKLDTQYF
NA	TRBJ2-2	TRBD2	TRBV5-4	TGTGCCAGCAGCTCAAAGCGGGAGGGGAACACCGGGGAGCTGTTTTTT	CASSSKREGNTGELFF
NA	TRBJ2-2	NA	TRBV12-3/TRBV12-4	TGTGCCAGCAGTTTAATAACTGGGGAGCTGTTTTTT	CASSLITGELFF
NA	TRBJ1-1	NA	TRBV6-5	TGTGCCAGCAGTAAACGGGTGAACACTGAAGCTTTCTTT	CASSKRVNTEAFF
NA	TRBJ1-1	NA	TRBV4-1	TGCGCCAGCAGCCAAGAGGACATTCAGGGCGATGAAGCTTTCTTT	CASSQEDIQGDEAFF
NA	TRBJ2-7	NA	TRBV5-5	TGTGCCAGCAGCTTGGGACCGACAGCTTCCTACGAGCAGTACTTC	CASSLGPTASYEQYF
NA	TRBJ1-1	TRBD1	TRBV6-5	TGTGCCAGTCAATCCCAGGGGGCGCGTAGTGGAGCTTTCTTT	CASQSQGARSGAFF
NA	TRBJ1-6	TRBD1	TRBV5-1	TGCGCCAGTGCGAGGACAGGGGATAATTCACCCCTCCACTTT	CASARTGDNSPLHF
NA	TRBJ2-1	TRBD1	TRBV7-8	TGTGCCAGCAGCTTAGTGGGGACAGGGAAAATGAATGAGCAGTTCTTC	CASSLVGTGKMNEQFF
NA	TRBJ1-5	NA	TRBV7-2	TGTGCCAGCAGCCCAGAAGCACAACCCGCCCAGCCCCAGCATTTT	CASSPEAQPAQPQHF
NA	TRBJ1-1	TRBD1	TRBV29-1	TGCAGCGTTGAAAGGGACAGCCTGAACACTGAAGCTTTCTTT	CSVERDSLNTEAFF
NA	TRBJ1-3	NA	TRBV4-3	TGCGCCAGCAGCCAAGCTTGGGGGTCGACCTCTGGAAACACCATATATTTT	CASSQAWGSTSGNTIYF
NA	TRBJ1-1	NA	TRBV7-2	TGTGCCAGCAGCTTAGTTAGTGGCTCAACTGAAGCTTTCTTT	CASSLVSGSTEAFF
many	TRBJ1-6	NA	TRBV5-6	TGTGCCAGCAGTTTGGACGGTACTTATAATTCACCCCTCCACTTT	CASSLDGTYNSPLHF
NA	TRBJ2-7	TRBD1	TRBV19	TGTGCCAGTAGTACTACCGGGACAGGGTCCCACGAGCAGTACTTC	CASSTTGTGSHEQYF
NA	TRBJ2-4	TRBD1	TRBV7-2	TGTGCCAGCAGCTGGGACAGGGTTGACATTCAGTACTTC	CASSWDRVDIQYF
NA	TRBJ2-1	TRBD1	TRBV5-1	TGCGCCAGCAGCTTAGGGGCAGGGGGCTCGGGTGAGCAGTTCTTC	CASSLGAGGSGEQFF
NA	TRBJ2-7	NA	TRBV28	TGTGCCAGCAGTTTAGCGGCGTCCTACGAGCAGTACTTC	CASSLAASYEQYF
NA	TRBJ1-2	TRBD1	TRBV9	TGTGCCAGCAGCCCTAACCCAACAGGGGTAAAGGCCTATGGCTACACCTTC	CASSPNPTGVKAYGYTF
once	TRBJ2-3	NA	TRBV18	TGTGCCAGCTCATCGTCAGACAGGGGAGGGCCAGATACGCAGTATTTT	CASSSSDRGGPDTQYF
NA	TRBJ2-5	NA	TRBV11-3	TGTGCCAGCAGCTTAGAGATCGGGGAGACCCAGTACTTC	CASSLEIGETQYF
NA	TRBJ1-3	NA	TRBV18	TGTGCCAGCTCACCCACAGGGACTTCGTCTGGAAACACCATATATTTT	CASSPTGTSSGNTIYF
NA	TRBJ1-1	NA	TRBV10-2	TGCGCCAGCAAACGAGGCGGGGCTGTGGACACTGAAGCTTTCTTT	CASKRGGAVDTEAFF
NA	TRBJ1-4	TRBD1	TRBV6-2/TRBV6-3	TGTGCCAGCAGTTACGCAGCCGGGACAGGGAATGAAAAACTGTTTTTT	CASSYAAGTGNEKLFF
NA	TRBJ2-3	NA	TRBV5-8	TGTGCCAGCAGCTCTGTGGTGGCGGGCACAGATACGCAGTATTTT	CASSSVVAGTDTQYF
NA	TRBJ1-1	NA	TRBV29-1	TGCAGCGTCACAGGGAACACTGAAGCTTTCTTT	CSVTGNTEAFF
NA	TRBJ1-4	NA	TRBV28	TGTGCCAGCAGTCCTCTATCTGGGGATGAAAAACTGTTTTTT	CASSPLSGDEKLFF
NA	TRBJ1-6	TRBD1	TRBV5-5	TGTGCCAGCAGCGGACAGGCAGGCTGGAGATCACCCCTCCACTTT	CASSGQAGWRSPLHF
NA	TRBJ1-1	NA	TRBV4-2	TGTGCCAGCAGCCAGGCGGGGCAGGGTAACACTGAAGCTTTCTTT	CASSQAGQGNTEAFF
NA	TRBJ1-1	NA	TRBV16	TGTGCCAGCAGCCAGATTGATGGGTCGAACACTGAAGCTTTCTTT	CASSQIDGSNTEAFF
few	TRBJ1-5	NA	TRBV4-1	TGCGCCAGCAGCCAAGACAGGACAGACAATCAGCCCCAGCATTTT	CASSQDRTDNQPQHF
NA	TRBJ1-5	NA	TRBV13	TGTGCCAGCAGCTTAGCCGGGAAAAGCAATCAGCCCCAGCATTTT	CASSLAGKSNQPQHF
NA	TRBJ1-4	NA	TRBV11-2	TGTGCCAGCAGCCTCAGAGGCCTTAATGAAAAACTGTTTTTT	CASSLRGLNEKLFF
once	TRBJ2-1	TRBD1	TRBV7-3	TGTGCCAGCAGCTTTCTAGGGACAGGTCCCAATGAGCAGTTCTTC	CASSFLGTGPNEQFF
NA	TRBJ1-1	NA	TRBV3-1/TRBV3-2	TGTGCCAGCAGCGGGAGCCCTGAAGCTTTCTTT	CASSGSPEAFF
NA	TRBJ1-1	NA	TRBV7-9	TGTGCCAGCATCCTGGGGCGAACAGCTGAAGCTTTCTTT	CASILGRTAEAFF
NA	TRBJ2-7	NA	TRBV27	TGTGCCAGCAGGCTCCCAACCGGGACGGAGACCTACGAGCAGTACTTC	CASRLPTGTETYEQYF
NA	TRBJ1-1	TRBD1	TRBV4-2	TGTGCCAGCAGCCCAGACAGGGCGGCTGAAGCTTTCTTT	CASSPDRAAEAFF
NA	TRBJ2-4	TRBD1	TRBV28	TGTGCCAGCAGTTCCGACAGGGGGCGTGTCATTCAGTACTTC	CASSSDRGRVIQYF
NA	TRBJ1-1	TRBD1	TRBV28	TGTGCCGTAACAGGGGGCTGGACTGAAGCTTTCTTT	CAVTGGWTEAFF
NA	TRBJ1-4	NA	TRBV7-9	TGTGCCAGCAGCCGTAATGAAAAACTGTTTTTT	CASSRNEKLFF
NA	TRBJ2-7	NA	TRBV3-1/TRBV3-2	TGTGCCAGCAGCCAACAGCGGGTCTCCTACGAGCAGTACTTC	CASSQQRVSYEQYF
NA	TRBJ2-7	TRBD2	TRBV5-6	TGTGCCAGCAGCTTGGGACTAGCGGGACTCTACGAGCAGTACTTC	CASSLGLAGLYEQYF
once	TRBJ1-5	NA	TRBV5-5	TGTGCCAGCAGCTTGGACGACGGGAGCAATCAGCCCCAGCATTTT	CASSLDDGSNQPQHF
once	TRBJ2-1	NA	TRBV4-2	TGTGCCAGCAGCCAAGGAAGGGCGGGGAGCTCCTACAATGAGCAGTTCTTC	CASSQGRAGSSYNEQFF
NA	TRBJ2-7	TRBD2	TRBV28	TGTGCCAGTCAGCGGGGGCTCTACGAGCAGTACTTC	CASQRGLYEQYF
NA	TRBJ2-5	NA	TRBV19	TGTGCCAGTAGTATGGATCGGACCGAGACCCAGTACTTC	CASSMDRTETQYF
NA	TRBJ2-3	NA	TRBV5-1	TGCGCCAGCAGCACCACTTATTCCCCCATATCAGATACGCAGTATTTT	CASSTTYSPISDTQYF
NA	TRBJ1-2	NA	TRBV18	TGTGCCAGCTCACCTCAGGGTCTCTATGGCTACACCTTC	CASSPQGLYGYTF
NA	TRBJ1-1	TRBD1	TRBV7-8	TGTGCCAGCAGCTTAACAGGGGTGGTCACTGAAGCTTTCTTT	CASSLTGVVTEAFF
NA	TRBJ1-2	TRBD1	TRBV5-6	TGTGCCAGCAGCTTGATCCAGGGGGACTATGGCTACACCTTC	CASSLIQGDYGYTF
NA	TRBJ2-7	NA	TRBV6-5	TGTGCCAGCACGCGAGGGGACCCTCAGTACTTC	CASTRGDPQYF